The 26 T cell receptor beta chains reported below all come from one sample, sequenced in a study of blood T cell repertoires in COVID-19 (dated by TCRdb to the early 2020s). Libraries were constructed by the immunoSEQ multiplex PCR assay. The table was pulled from immuneACCESS by TCRdb, which kept in-frame rearrangements only. Such tables lose some clones; where checked, under half of the loss comes from unresolved V genes, and the rest has no known cause. The sample records about 280,000 clones, 65% to 90% of which are singletons. Over 10% of the sample rests with the top ten. The specimen sequenced was peripheral blood. The origin of the receptors is a woman in her 70s with COVID-19, enrolled during active disease.

This sequence joins TRBV5-8 and TRBJ1-2; 9 nucleotides align to TRBD1. The junction had 19 bases not matched to a gene; V was cut back by 8 bases and J by 5 bases. Germline assignment: CDR1 SGHTS and CDR2 YDEGEE. The CDR3 totals 17 residues. The CDR3 nucleotides read TGTGCCAGAGGGAGCGCACAGGGGGCTTGGATACGGTATGGCTACACCTTC. Translation: CARGSAQGAWIRYGYTF.

The chain carries TRBV5-1 and TRBJ1-2; D is uncertain. The CDR3 runs 12 residues. Germline CDR1 reads SGHRS; CDR2 reads YFSETQ. V shed 4 bases and J shed 6 bases, with 10 bases lying between them. CDR3 in DNA: TGCGCCAGCAGCGAATTAACTAATGGCTACACCTTC. It translates to CASSELTNGYTF.

The chain is built from TRBV7-3 and TRBJ1-1, with D possibly TRBD1 on 6 matching bases. From germline, CDR1 is SGHTA and CDR2 FQGTGA. CDR3 length: 14 amino acids. V lost 5 bases and J 1 base, leaving 11 bases between the germline ends. CDR3 bases: TGTGCCAGCAGCATGGACAGCGAGAACACTGAAGCTTTCTTT. Its protein is CASSMDSENTEAFF.

V gene TRBV11-2 combines with J gene TRBJ2-3, with D possibly matching TRBD1 (5 bases). CDR1 and CDR2 (germline): SGHAT, FQNNGV. The CDR3 consists of 15 residues. The V end lost 5 bases, the J end lost 6 bases, and 18 bases lay between the germline ends. DNA of the CDR3: TGTGCCAGCAGCCCCGGTAGGGGCCTGGGGGATACGCAGTATTTT. Protein: CASSPGRGLGDTQYF.

This clone was picked up a small number of times. The genes are TRBV2 and TRBJ1-5; D might be TRBD1 (6 bases). V gave up 6 bases and J gave up 7 bases, with 10 bases separating them. The CDR3 runs 12 residues. Germline CDR1 SNHLY, CDR2 FYNNEI. The CDR3 region has the DNA TGTGCCAGCAGGGGGGCTGGGCAGCCCCAGCATTTT. Translation: CASRGAGQPQHF.

The chain carries TRBV9 and TRBJ2-2, with TRBD2 matching over 11 bases. Germline V CDR1 and CDR2: SGDLS, YYNGEE. This CDR3 has 15 residues. Trimming removed 4 bases from V and 5 bases from J; junction bases left unmatched: 4. CDR3 region: CASSWTSGPTGELFF. In DNA form, the CDR3 reads TGTGCCAGCAGCTGGACTAGCGGGCCAACCGGGGAGCTGTTTTTT.

The J gene is TRBJ2-3, the V gene TRBV5-1; 10 positions agree with TRBD2. Looked up from germline, CDR1 is SGHRS and CDR2 is YFSETQ. After removal of 0 bases from V and 9 bases from J, the junction contained 13 bases not matched to a gene. This CDR3 is 17 amino acids long. CDR3 in amino acids: CASSLEPSGGGLGTQYF. The CDR3 DNA reads as TGCGCCAGCAGCTTGGAACCTAGCGGGGGAGGTCTGGGGACGCAGTATTTT. Full variable domain (rest looked up from reference TRBV5-1 and TRBJ2-3): KAGVTQTPRYLIKTRGQQVTLSCSPISGHRSVSWYQQTPGQGLQFLFEYFSETQRNKGNFPGRFSGRQFSNSRSEMNVSTLELGDSALYLCASSLEPSGGGLGTQYFGPGTRLTVL.

This chain connects TRBV27 to TRBJ2-7, with 9 bases fitting TRBD1. CDR1 and CDR2 (germline): MNHEY, SMNVEV (reference sequence). The CDR3 totals 15 residues. J was trimmed by 5 bases and V by 3 bases; bases with no gene match: 8. The CDR3 reads CASSFKGQGRHEQYF. CDR3 in DNA: TGTGCCAGCAGTTTTAAAGGACAGGGGAGGCACGAGCAGTACTTC.

This clone was seen once. This chain connects TRBV14 to TRBJ2-3; 9 bases line up with TRBD1. V was pared by 4 bases and J by 3 bases, with 8 bases of the junction left unmatched. CDR3 length: 16 residues. CDR1 is SGHDN and CDR2 is FVKESK in the germline V gene. CDR3 region: CASSPDWTGATDTQYF. In DNA, the CDR3 is TGTGCCAGCAGCCCAGATTGGACAGGGGCAACAGATACGCAGTATTTT. Based on the CDR3 plus reference TRBV14 and TRBJ2-3, the full variable domain is EAGVTQFPSHSVIEKGQTVTLRCDPISGHDNLYWYRRVMGKEIKFLLHFVKESKQDESGMPNNRFLAERTGGTYSTLKVQPAELEDSGVYFCASSPDWTGATDTQYFGPGTRLTVL.

This clone was detected a few times. V gene TRBV19 combines with J gene TRBJ1-6, with a weak D call TRBD1 (5 bases). This CDR3 is built from 14 residues. Trimming pared 3 bases from V and 7 bases from J, leaving 10 bases between. CDR1 is LNHDA and CDR2 is SQIVND in the germline V gene (reference sequence). The CDR3 DNA reads as TGTGCCAGTAGTATGCGGGGGAACAATTCACCCCTCCACTTT. It yields the protein CASSMRGNNSPLHF.

This clone came up once. The chain is built from TRBV27 and TRBJ2-2; 7 nucleotides match TRBD2. The trim removed 3 bases at V and 5 bases at J, leaving 9 bases unmatched. The CDR3 extends over 16 amino acids. The germline V gene encodes CDR1 MNHEY and CDR2 SMNVEV (reference sequence). CDR3 in DNA: TGTGCCAGCAGTTTCTTAACGGGAGGAGGGACCGGGGAGCTGTTTTTT. It is translated as CASSFLTGGGTGELFF.

The chain combines TRBV21-1 with TRBJ2-5; the table's D gene call, TRBD2, was not cross checked with the DNA. TRBV21-1 is a pseudogene. The CDR3 sequence is 15 residues long. CDR3 residues: CASSKESELLGTQYF. The CDR3 bases are TGTGCCAGCAGCAAAGAGTCGGAGCTCTTAGGGACCCAGTACTTC.

This chain joins TRBV14 and TRBJ1-6; D is uncertain. The CDR3 contains 19 residues. V was cut by 4 bases and J by 10 bases, with 29 bases left in between. Germline V gene data show CDR1 as SGHDN and CDR2 as FVKESK. The CDR3 region is CASSPRRSGILFPISPLHF. CDR3 DNA: TGTGCCAGCAGCCCCAGACGATCGGGGATTCTTTTTCCCATCTCACCCCTCCACTTT.

The rearrangement joins TRBV27 to TRBJ2-7; 13 positions agree with TRBD2. The germline CDR1 and CDR2 sequences are MNHEY and SMNVEV (reference sequence). This CDR3 has 17 amino acids. V shed 4 bases and J 5 bases; nucleotides not matched to a gene: 11. The CDR3 nucleotides read TGTGCCAGCAGTTCCCAACTAGCGGGGGGGTTGAACCACGAGCAGTACTTC. This codes for CASSSQLAGGLNHEQYF.

This rearrangement joins TRBV30 to TRBJ1-5; no firm D call. V dropped 4 bases and J dropped 2 bases, with 12 bases sitting between them. This CDR3 region has 14 residues. CDR1 and CDR2 (germline): GTSNPN, SVGIG (reference sequence). This chain's CDR3 is CAWTPGSGNQPQHF. In nucleotides, the CDR3 is TGTGCCTGGACTCCAGGTTCGGGCAATCAGCCCCAGCATTTT. Full variable domain (missing parts from reference TRBV30 and TRBJ1-5): SQTIHQWPATLVQPVGSPLSLECTVEGTSNPNLYWYRQAAGRGLQLLFYSVGIGQISSEVPQNLSASRPQDRQFILSSKKLLLSDSGFYLCAWTPGSGNQPQHFGDGTRLSIL.

This sequence joins TRBV20-1 and TRBJ2-7, with TRBD1 matching over 9 bases. This CDR3 has 13 amino acids. Germline CDR1 DFQATT, CDR2 SNEGSKA (reference sequence). V shed 3 bases and J 3 bases; nucleotides not matched to a gene: 3. CDR3 sequence: CSASPGQGYEQYF. The CDR3 nucleotides are TGCAGTGCTAGTCCGGGACAGGGCTACGAGCAGTACTTC.

This chain links TRBV19 with TRBJ2-1; 9 nucleotides match TRBD2. The CDR3 has 13 residues. The V segment lost 7 bases and the J segment 6 bases; nucleotides outside the gene matches: 4. The germline V gene encodes CDR1 LNHDA and CDR2 SQIVND (reference sequence). The CDR3 DNA sequence: TGTGCCAGTATAGGGACTAGCCCCAATGAGCAGTTCTTC. Its translation is CASIGTSPNEQFF.

This chain joins TRBV9 and TRBJ1-2; the D is unclear. Germline V gives CDR1 SGDLS, CDR2 YYNGEE. There are 13 residues in the CDR3. V was clipped by 1 base and J by 2 bases, with 6 bases between them. The CDR3 reads CASSVTQNYGYTF. CDR3 nucleotide sequence: TGTGCCAGCAGCGTAACACAGAACTATGGCTACACCTTC.

V and J are TRBV12-3 or TRBV12-4 and TRBJ1-1, with D perhaps matching TRBD1 (5 bases). The V end lost 6 bases, the J end lost 8 bases, and 16 bases lay between the germline ends. CDR3 length: 13 residues. The CDR3 region is CASSLLPGQEAFF. The CDR3 DNA reads TGTGCCAGCAGCCTTCTCCCAGGGCAAGAAGCTTTCTTT.

V is TRBV24-1 and J is TRBJ1-1; no firm D call. Germline CDR1 reads KGHDR; CDR2 reads SFDVKD. V lost 0 bases and J lost 3, with 16 bases in between. The CDR3 runs 17 residues. The CDR3 loop reads CATSDLPREGRDTEAFF. In DNA form, the CDR3 reads TGTGCCACCAGTGATTTGCCCCGGGAGGGCCGAGACACTGAAGCTTTCTTT.

This clone was detected only once. The chain is built from TRBV6-2 or TRBV6-3 and TRBJ2-7; no firm D call. The germline CDR1 and CDR2 sequences are MNHEY and SVGEGT. This CDR3 has 11 residues. The germline V and J ends were trimmed by 4 bases and 2 bases, with 3 bases remaining between them. This chain's CDR3 is CASSSAYEQYF. Here the CDR3 DNA reads TGTGCCAGCAGTTCCGCCTACGAGCAGTACTTC.

The V call is TRBV27, the J call TRBJ2-5; D perhaps matches TRBD1 (6 bases). Germline lookup yields CDR1 MNHEY and CDR2 SMNVEV (reference sequence). Between the trimmed V and J ends, which lost 4 bases and 0 bases, there was a span of 15 bases. The CDR3 spans 16 residues. CDR3 sequence: CASSSPRDRYQETQYF. CDR3 sequence (DNA): TGTGCCAGCAGTTCCCCACGAGACAGGTACCAAGAGACCCAGTACTTC.

As regards this clone: Other DNA sequences in this specimen translate into the identical CDR3. The rearrangement uses TRBV9 and TRBJ2-3; 8 bases agree with TRBD2. V lost 4 bases to trimming and J lost 2 bases; unmatched junction nucleotides: 6. The CDR3 runs 15 residues. The germline CDR1 and CDR2 sequences are SGDLS and YYNGEE. In DNA, the CDR3 is TGTGCCAGCAGCACAAGCGGGGGAGACACAGATACGCAGTATTTT. This translates into CASSTSGGDTDTQYF.

Concerning this clone itself: Other DNA variants within this sample encode the same CDR3. This chain joins TRBV24-1 and TRBJ1-2; TRBD1 matches 10 bases. This CDR3 has 15 amino acids. Germline V gives CDR1 KGHDR, CDR2 SFDVKD. Trimming cost V 2 bases and J 4 bases; bases outside gene matches: 3. This CDR3 reads CATSDSRQGAYGYTF. The CDR3 nucleotides read TGTGCCACCAGTGATTCCCGACAGGGGGCCTATGGCTACACCTTC.

The J gene is TRBJ1-1, the V gene TRBV11-2; weak D call: TRBD1 (5 bases). Trimming removed 4 bases from V and 4 bases from J, with 13 bases in between. CDR1 is SGHAT, CDR2 FQNNGV, per germline. The CDR3 is made up of 14 amino acids. CDR3 protein: CASSSVRGSTEAFF. CDR3 DNA: TGTGCCAGCAGCTCAGTTCGGGGGAGCACTGAAGCTTTCTTT. Using reference TRBV11-2 and TRBJ1-1 for the parts outside the CDR3, the full variable domain is EAGVAQSPRYKIIEKRQSVAFWCNPISGHATLYWYQQILGQGPKLLIQFQNNGVVDDSQLPKDRFSAERLKGVDSTLKIQPAKLEDSAVYLCASSSVRGSTEAFFGQGTRLTVV.

The chain combines TRBV6-5 with TRBJ1-1, with 8 bases lining up with TRBD1. CDR3 length equals 14 residues. Germline V CDR1 and CDR2: MNHEY, SVGAGI. J gave up 2 bases and V 7 bases, and 6 bases lay outside the gene matches. CDR3 sequence: CASKDRGGNTEAFF. In nucleotides, the CDR3 is TGTGCCAGCAAAGACAGGGGTGGAAACACTGAAGCTTTCTTT.